This TCR beta chain was sequenced during a study of cytomegalovirus exposure and HLA in healthy donors. Amplification used 60 Vbeta primers and 13 Jbeta primers. Repertoires were generated with immunoSEQ multiplex PCR, while TCRdb's copy carries only in-frame clones and drops some. The sample has about 160,000 clones; 60% to 80% are singletons. Looked up from germline, CDR1 is MGHDK and CDR2 is SYGVNS. The length of the CDR3 is 16 residues. The ends lost 6 bases at V and 4 bases at J; junction bases unmatched: 8. The sample taken for sequencing was PBMCs. The clonotype originates from a man in his fifties or sixties in good health and CMV-seronegative. The V call is TRBV25-1, the J call TRBJ2-3; 12 bases line up with TRBD2. CDR3 in amino acids: CASSPLLAGGPDTQYF. The CDR3 DNA sequence: TGTGCCAGCAGCCCTCTCCTAGCGGGGGGGCCAGATACGCAGTATTTT. The complete variable domain, with remaining parts taken from reference TRBV25-1 and TRBJ2-3, reads EADIYQTPRYLVIGTGKKITLECSQTMGHDKMYWYQQDPGMELHLIHYSYGVNSTEKGDLSSESTVSRIRTEHFPLTLESARPSHTSQYLCASSPLLAGGPDTQYFGPGTRLTVL.